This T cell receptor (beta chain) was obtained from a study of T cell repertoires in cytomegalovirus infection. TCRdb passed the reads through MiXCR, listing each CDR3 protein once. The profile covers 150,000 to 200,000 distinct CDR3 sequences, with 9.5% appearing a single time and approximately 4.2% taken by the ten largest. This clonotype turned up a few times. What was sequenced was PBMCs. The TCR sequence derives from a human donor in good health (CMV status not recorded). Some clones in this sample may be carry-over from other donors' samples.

CDR3 region: CASSPRTSDEQYF. For the CDR3, the DNA is TGTGCCAGCAGCCCGAGGACTAGCGACGAGCAGTACTTC. The chain combines TRBV7-3 with TRBJ2-7, with 9 positions matching TRBD2. The trim removed 5 bases at V and 5 bases at J, leaving 4 bases unmatched. This CDR3 has 13 residues. The V gene's germline CDR1 is SGHTA and CDR2 FQGTGA.